Below, one T cell receptor beta chain is given with its context. Germline CDR1 reads DFQATT; CDR2 reads SNEGSKA (reference sequence). Losses at the gene ends were 5 bases for V and 12 bases for J; bases not matched to a gene: 9. CDR3 length equals 12 residues. With a J-beta primer mix and a sample-barcoded 5' primer, a second PCR ran 7 to 11 cycles. TCRdb redid the calling of the 5' RACE reads with MiXCR, one entry per CDR3 protein. Of about 930,000 distinct CDR3 sequences in the sample, roughly 29% were seen once. This sample is part of a study of blood T cells in healthy people across ages. In addition, the sample was reused for a study of T cells of mothers and their children.

The chain recombines TRBV20-1 with TRBJ1-2; 10 nucleotides line up with TRBD1. The receptor comes from a woman between 40 and 50 years old in good health. Material for sequencing was blood. CDR3 amino acids: CSAGTGELLDTF. In DNA form, the CDR3 reads TGCAGTGCTGGGACAGGGGAGTTGTTAGACACCTTC.